This TCR beta chain is from a study of somatic mutations in cytotoxic T cells in rheumatoid arthritis. Study context: Patient blood (just under 31 ml EDTA) was drawn right after diagnosis, before any treatment. Selected T-cell populations stained with V beta antibodies were isolated by flow sorting to nearly 100% purity; these included V beta1+ cells subjected to TCRB sequencing.

With regard to this clone: An end of the junction differs from the germline gene, which may be a read error.

CDR1 is SSHAT and CDR2 is FNYEAQ in the germline V gene (reference sequence). CDR3 size: 15 residues. Assay: immunoSEQ multiplex PCR; the TCRdb copy retains only in-frame clones and omits some. This sample has roughly 20,000 clones, with about three quarters found just once. The sequence was obtained from an adult with rheumatoid arthritis. The chain carries TRBV7-7 and TRBJ2-2; TRBD1 or TRBD2 may be the D gene (6 bases each). The sequencing input was CD8+ T cells sorted from blood. The CDR3 region is CASSPRGGGTGELFF. CDR3 coding DNA: TGTGCTAGCAGCCCCCGAGGGGGAGGCACCGGGGAGCTGTTTTTT.